One and the same sample provided the 10 T cell receptor beta chains below, sequenced in a study of cytomegalovirus exposure and HLA in healthy donors. The PCR ran on 60 Vbeta and 13 Jbeta primers. Clones were sequenced by immunoSEQ multiplex PCR, and TCRdb holds only the in-frame ones, with some missing. In the table there are about 200,000 clones, around four fifths of which are singletons. The sample consisted of PBMCs. The source of these receptors is a woman between 40 and 55 years old in good health and CMV-seronegative.

This rearrangement joins TRBV18 to TRBJ1-1; the match to TRBD1 covers 8 bases. The trim removed 3 bases at V and 4 bases at J, leaving 4 bases unmatched. The CDR3 consists of 14 residues. Looked up from germline, CDR1 is KGHSH and CDR2 is LQKENI. CDR3: CASSPLDRATEAFF. The CDR3 DNA reads as TGTGCCAGCTCACCCCTGGACAGGGCCACTGAAGCTTTCTTT.

The gene calls are TRBV30 and TRBJ1-3, with D tentatively TRBD1 (6 bases). CDR3 length: 14 residues. Deletions cut 4 bases from V and 4 bases from J, with 14 bases between. Germline-derived CDR1 and CDR2 are GTSNPN and SVGIG (reference sequence). The CDR3 is CAWNYQGRGNTIYF. DNA for the CDR3: TGTGCCTGGAACTATCAGGGGAGAGGAAACACCATATATTTT.

V and J are TRBV29-1 and TRBJ2-1; 8 positions match TRBD1. The V and J ends lost 8 bases and 4 bases, in that order; junction bases with no gene match: 10. The germline CDR1 and CDR2 sequences are SQVTM and ANQGSEA. CDR3 length: 14 amino acids. The CDR3 nucleotides are TGCAGCTCATCAACAGGGGGGTCTTACAATGAGCAGTTCTTC. Its protein product is CSSSTGGSYNEQFF.

This chain connects TRBV5-1 to TRBJ1-2; the D gene is possibly TRBD1 (6 bases). V was trimmed by 3 bases and J by 3 bases, leaving 18 bases between them. Per germline, CDR1 SGHRS and CDR2 YFSETQ. This CDR3 region has 16 residues. The DNA of the CDR3 is TGCGCCAGCAGCTCCAACAGGGCCTCCATGGACTATGGCTACACCTTC. Protein sequence: CASSSNRASMDYGYTF.

The V gene is TRBV10-3, the J gene TRBJ1-1, with D possibly being TRBD1 (5 bases). The V end lost 10 bases, the J end lost 1 base, and 13 bases lay between the germline ends. The germline V gene encodes CDR1 ENHRY and CDR2 SYGVKD. The CDR3 runs to 13 residues. The CDR3: CATGIGGNTEAFF. The CDR3 nucleotides are TGTGCCACTGGGATCGGGGGGAACACTGAAGCTTTCTTT.

V is TRBV30 and J is TRBJ2-3; D might be TRBD1 (5 bases). V dropped 4 bases and J dropped 6 bases, with 11 bases sitting between them. There are 12 residues in the CDR3. Germline lookup yields CDR1 GTSNPN and CDR2 SVGIG (reference sequence). The chain's CDR3 is CAWTGRRDTQYF. The CDR3, as DNA: TGTGCCTGGACAGGGCGGCGGGATACGCAGTATTTT.

The chain recombines TRBV30 with TRBJ2-3; tentative D call: TRBD2 (6 bases). Trimming shortened V by 3 bases and J by 0 bases, and 7 bases separated the two germline ends. The CDR3 loop spans 13 amino acids. CDR1 and CDR2 (germline): GTSNPN, SVGIG (reference sequence). The CDR3 sequence: CAWRRGSTDTQYF. In nucleotides, the CDR3 is TGTGCCTGGAGGCGGGGTAGCACAGATACGCAGTATTTT.

The chain links TRBV9 to TRBJ2-2, with D perhaps matching TRBD1 (6 bases). Deletions cut 4 bases from V and 4 bases from J, with 17 bases between. The germline V gene encodes CDR1 SGDLS and CDR2 YYNGEE. The CDR3 is 16 residues long. The CDR3 here is CASSWGPGRATGELFF. For the CDR3, the DNA is TGTGCCAGCAGCTGGGGGCCAGGGCGCGCCACCGGGGAGCTGTTTTTT.

The chain uses TRBV6-1 and TRBJ1-3; D perhaps matches TRBD1 (5 bases). CDR3 length equals 14 residues. Germline values: CDR1 MNHNS, CDR2 SASEGT. V was clipped by 8 bases and J by 7 bases, with 18 bases between them. The CDR3 here is CASERREKGNTIYF. CDR3 coding DNA: TGTGCCAGCGAGAGGAGGGAAAAGGGGAACACCATATATTTT.

This clone was picked up one time. The CDR3 region has the DNA TGTGCCAGCAGCTTAGATCGGTCCTACGAGCAGTACTTC. Protein sequence: CASSLDRSYEQYF. The chain carries TRBV11-3 and TRBJ2-7; D is unresolved. The V end lost 0 bases, the J end lost 1 base, and 4 bases lay between the germline ends. Germline CDR1 and CDR2: SGHNT and YENEEA. The CDR3 runs 13 residues.